The 2 T cell receptor beta chains below come from one sample, sequenced in a study of T cell repertoires in cytomegalovirus infection. These receptors are not linked to any known antigen. MiXCR, applied by TCRdb to the reads, yields one record per CDR3 protein. The data hold roughly 920,000 distinct CDR3 sequences, with about a third observed a single time. The sequencing used cultured CD8+ T cells from PBMCs, collected from culture after CMV antigen stimulation. The receptors derive from a human donor in good health (CMV status not recorded). Some clones in this sample may be carry-over from other donors' samples.

This clonotype occurred a few times. The gene calls are TRBV10-1 and TRBJ2-1; 7 nucleotides align to TRBD1. Germline V gene sequence: CDR1 WNHNN, CDR2 SYGVQD (reference sequence). CDR3 length: 13 residues. Unmatched junction bases numbered 11, after V lost 5 bases and J lost 13 bases. CDR3 nucleotide sequence: TGCGCCAGCAGTCCTTATTCCCGGACAGGCCAGTTCTTC. As protein: CASSPYSRTGQFF.

This clonotype has more than one count but fewer than ten. This rearrangement joins TRBV6-5 to TRBJ1-2; the match to TRBD1 covers 9 bases. J was trimmed by 4 bases and V by 4 bases; bases with no gene match: 7. The germline gives CDR1 MNHEY, CDR2 SVGAGI. This CDR3 has 15 residues. CDR3 protein: CASSFVGTGIYGYTF. The CDR3 DNA is TGTGCCAGCAGTTTCGTTGGGACAGGGATCTATGGCTACACCTTC.